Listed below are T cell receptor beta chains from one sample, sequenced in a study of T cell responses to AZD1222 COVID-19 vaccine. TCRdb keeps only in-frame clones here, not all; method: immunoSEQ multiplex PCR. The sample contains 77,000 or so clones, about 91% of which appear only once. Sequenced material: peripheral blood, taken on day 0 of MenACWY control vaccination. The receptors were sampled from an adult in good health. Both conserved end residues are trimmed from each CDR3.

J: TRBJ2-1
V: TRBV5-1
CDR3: ASSGGLAGPYNEQF

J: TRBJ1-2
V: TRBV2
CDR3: ASSEAGLGRGVGYT

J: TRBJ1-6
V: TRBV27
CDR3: ASSFRANNSPLH

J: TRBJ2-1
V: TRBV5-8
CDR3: ASSPISGAPRGNEQF

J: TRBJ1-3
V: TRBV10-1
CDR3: ASSSQSSGNTIY

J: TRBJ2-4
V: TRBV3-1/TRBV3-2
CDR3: ASSQMLGGGNIQY

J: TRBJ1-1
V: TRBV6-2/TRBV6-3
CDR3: ASSWRVNTEAF

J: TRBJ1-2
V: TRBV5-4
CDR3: ASSGGTLRDYGYT

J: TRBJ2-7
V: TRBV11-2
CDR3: ASSLLRDNAYEQY

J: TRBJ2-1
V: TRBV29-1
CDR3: SVRSGQGYDEQF

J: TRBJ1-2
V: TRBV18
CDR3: ASSPDQGLRGYT

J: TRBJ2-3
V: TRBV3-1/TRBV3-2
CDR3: ASSEGLASTDTQY

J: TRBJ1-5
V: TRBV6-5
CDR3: ASSYDRVAQPQH

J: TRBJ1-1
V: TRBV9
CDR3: ASSELSGRTEAF

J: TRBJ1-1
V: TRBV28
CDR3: ASSFSSESTEAF

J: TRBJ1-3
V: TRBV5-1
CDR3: ASSLDISYSGNTIY

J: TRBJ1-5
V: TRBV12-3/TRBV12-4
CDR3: ASSLPYQPQH

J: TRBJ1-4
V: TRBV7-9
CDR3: ASSTIRTGGDEKLF

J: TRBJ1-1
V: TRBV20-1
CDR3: SARGFMNTEAF

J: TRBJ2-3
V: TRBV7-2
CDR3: ASRATDTQY

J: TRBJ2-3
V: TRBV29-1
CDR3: SVAGTGGSTDTQY

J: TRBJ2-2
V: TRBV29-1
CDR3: SVVEGGTGELF

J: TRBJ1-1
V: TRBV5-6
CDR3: ASSPGYTEAF

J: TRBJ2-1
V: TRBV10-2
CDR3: ASPGRALNEQF

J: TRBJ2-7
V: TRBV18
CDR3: ASSQSREGEQY

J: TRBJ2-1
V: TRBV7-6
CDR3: ASSLASGTTVREQF

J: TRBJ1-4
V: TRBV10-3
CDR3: AISERTGQGGEKLF

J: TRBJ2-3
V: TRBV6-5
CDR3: ASSLTYTQY

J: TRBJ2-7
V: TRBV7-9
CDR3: ASSEASYEQY

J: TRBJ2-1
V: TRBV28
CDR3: ASSNPGLQLTYNEQF

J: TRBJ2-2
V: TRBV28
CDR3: ASINSGLAGDTGELF

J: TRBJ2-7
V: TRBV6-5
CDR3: ASRDTYEQY

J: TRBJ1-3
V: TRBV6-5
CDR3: ASRTPSGNTIY

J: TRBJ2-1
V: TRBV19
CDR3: ASSISGTFGNEQF

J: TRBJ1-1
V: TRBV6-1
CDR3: ASSEDASVAATEAF

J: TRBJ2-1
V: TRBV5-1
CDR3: ASSFDQGGYNEQF

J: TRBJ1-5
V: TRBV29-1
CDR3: SVADTDQPQH

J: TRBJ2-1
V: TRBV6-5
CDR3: ASSWKGLAGQGEQF

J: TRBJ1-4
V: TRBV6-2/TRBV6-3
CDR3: ASSYLDNEKLF

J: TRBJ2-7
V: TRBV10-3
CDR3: AKRRDGEQY

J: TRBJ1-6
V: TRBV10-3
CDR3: AISESSSGTDNSPLH

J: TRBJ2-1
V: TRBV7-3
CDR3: ASSPSVGQKPYNEQF

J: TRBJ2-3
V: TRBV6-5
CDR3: ASRTSGSSTDTQY

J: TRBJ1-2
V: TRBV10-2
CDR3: ASQGGGGSYYGYT